This TCR beta chain was retrieved from a study of blood T cell repertoires in COVID-19. J gave up 4 bases and V 2 bases, and 7 bases lay outside the gene matches. In germline, CDR1 is WSHSY, CDR2 SAAADI. This CDR3 is built from 15 residues. Sequenced by immunoSEQ multiplex PCR; TCRdb stores in-frame clones only, minus some. The repertoire holds about 170,000 clones, approximately 85% seen once, with 2.5% to 3% in the top ten. This chain joins TRBV10-2 and TRBJ2-7; 8 bases match TRBD2. This TCR was sampled from a woman older than 75 with COVID-19, enrolled during active disease. Sequencing was performed on peripheral blood. CDR3 in amino acids: CASSEPAGGSYEQYF. The CDR3 DNA follows: TGCGCCAGCAGTGAGCCGGCGGGAGGTTCGTACGAGCAGTACTTC.